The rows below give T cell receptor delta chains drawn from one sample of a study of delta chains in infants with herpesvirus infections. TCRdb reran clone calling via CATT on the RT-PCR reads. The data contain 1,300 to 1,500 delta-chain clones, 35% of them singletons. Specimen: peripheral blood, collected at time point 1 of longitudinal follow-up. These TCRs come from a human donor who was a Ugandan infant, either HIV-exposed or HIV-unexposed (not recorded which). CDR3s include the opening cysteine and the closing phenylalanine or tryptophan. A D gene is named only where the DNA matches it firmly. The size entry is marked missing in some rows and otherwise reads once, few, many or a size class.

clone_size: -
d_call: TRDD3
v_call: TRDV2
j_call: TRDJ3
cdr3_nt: TGTGCCTGTGACACCGTACTGGGGGGGGTAAGCTCCTGGGACACCCGACAGATGTTTTTC
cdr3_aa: CACDTVLGGVSSWDTRQMFF

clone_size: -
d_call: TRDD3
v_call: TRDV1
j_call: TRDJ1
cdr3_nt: TGTGCTCTTGGGGAATGTTTACCCCCGAGGGATACAACCGATAAACTCATCTTT
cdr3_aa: CALGECLPPRDTTDKLIF

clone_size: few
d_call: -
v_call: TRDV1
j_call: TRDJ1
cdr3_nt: TGTGCTCTTGGGGAACCCCGTTCGGTAACCGATAAACTCATCTTT
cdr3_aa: CALGEPRSVTDKLIF

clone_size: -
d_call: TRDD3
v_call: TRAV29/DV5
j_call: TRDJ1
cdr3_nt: TGTGCAGCAAGATCCTGGCTTCCTTACTGGGGGATAAGAGGGACCGATAAACTCATCTTT
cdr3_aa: CAARSWLPYWGIRGTDKLIF

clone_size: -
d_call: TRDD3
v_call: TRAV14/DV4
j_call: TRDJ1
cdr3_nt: TGTGCAATGAGATTCCCAACTACCCCCTGGGGGATAAAGTCGCCTGTCAAACTCATCTTT
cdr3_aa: CAMRFPTTPWGIKSPVKLIF

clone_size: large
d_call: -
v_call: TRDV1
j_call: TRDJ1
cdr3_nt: TGTGCTCTTGTGTCTGTGTGGGGGTCCTCCACCGATAAACTCATCTTT
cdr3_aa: CALVSVWGSSTDKLIF

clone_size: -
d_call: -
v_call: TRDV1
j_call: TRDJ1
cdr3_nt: TGTGCTCTTGGGGAACCCCCCCTTTTCCTAAAACAATTCCGGGGGAACATCACCGATAAACTCATCTTT
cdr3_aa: CALGEPPLFLKQFRGNITDKLIF

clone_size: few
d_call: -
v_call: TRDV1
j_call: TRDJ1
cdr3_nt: TGTGCTCTTGGGGGAATTTTAGGGGGCCACTATTTACACACCGATAAACTCATCTTT
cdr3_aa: CALGGILGGHYLHTDKLIF

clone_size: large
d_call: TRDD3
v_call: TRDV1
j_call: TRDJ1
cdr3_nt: TGTGCTCTTGGGGAACCCTACTCCGGGGGATGGCCCGATAAACTCATCTTT
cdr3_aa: CALGEPYSGGWPDKLIF

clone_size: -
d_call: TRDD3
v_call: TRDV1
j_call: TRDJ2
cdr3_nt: TGTGCTCTTGGGGAACCTTTCCTACGTAGTAGGTACTTACTGGGGGATACGAATACAGCACAACTCTTCTTT
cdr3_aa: CALGEPFLRSRYLLGDTNTAQLFF

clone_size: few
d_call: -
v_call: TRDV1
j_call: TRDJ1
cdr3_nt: TGTGCTCTTGGGGAAAACTTCCCATATTTCACCGATAAACTCATCTTT
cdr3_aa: CALGENFPYFTDKLIF

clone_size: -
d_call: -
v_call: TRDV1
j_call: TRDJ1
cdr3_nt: TGTGCTCTTGGGTCCCCTTCCTACCGGTCGGGGGGATACTCGGTTAAACTCATCTTT
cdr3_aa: CALGSPSYRSGGYSVKLIF

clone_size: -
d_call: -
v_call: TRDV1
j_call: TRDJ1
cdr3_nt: TGTGCTCTTGGGGAAAAAACCTTCCTAAATCTTACTGGGGGACCCGGGGCCGATAAACTCATCTTT
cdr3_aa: CALGEKTFLNLTGGPGADKLIF

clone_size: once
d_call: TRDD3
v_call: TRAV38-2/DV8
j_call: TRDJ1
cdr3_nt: TGTGCTTATAGGAGCGCGAGGCCTACTGGGGGATACGCCGATAAACTCATCTTT
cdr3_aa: CAYRSARPTGGYADKLIF

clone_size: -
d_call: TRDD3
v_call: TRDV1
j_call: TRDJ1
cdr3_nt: TGTGCTCTTGGGGAATTAAGGGGGCCCTACCAGTACTGGGGGATAAGAGTCACCGATAAACTCATCTTT
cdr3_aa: CALGELRGPYQYWGIRVTDKLIF

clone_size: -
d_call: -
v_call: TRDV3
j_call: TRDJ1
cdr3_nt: TGTGCCTCGATTCTAATCGGAGGGTACACCGATAAACTCATCTTT
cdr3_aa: CASILIGGYTDKLIF

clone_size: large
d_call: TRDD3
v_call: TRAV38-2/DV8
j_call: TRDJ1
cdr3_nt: TGTGCTTATAGGAGCCCTCGGAACTTTTCAAAGCCGTACTGGGGGATACGCTCCGATAAACTCATCTTT
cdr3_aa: CAYRSPRNFSKPYWGIRSDKLIF

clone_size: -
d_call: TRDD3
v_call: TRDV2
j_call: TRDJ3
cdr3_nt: TGTGCCTGTAAGGGGGATACAAGCTCCTGGGACACCCGACAGATGTTTTTC
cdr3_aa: CACKGDTSSWDTRQMFF

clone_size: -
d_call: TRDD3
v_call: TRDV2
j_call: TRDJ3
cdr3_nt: TGTGCCTGTGACAATACTGGGGGCTCCTGGGACACCCGACAGATGTTTTTC
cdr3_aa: CACDNTGGSWDTRQMFF

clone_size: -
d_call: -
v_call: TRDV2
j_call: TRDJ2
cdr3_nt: TGTGCCTGTGATCCCGTACTGGCACTTAGCCTTTTGACAGCACAACTCTTCTTT
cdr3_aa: CACDPVLALSLLTAQLFF

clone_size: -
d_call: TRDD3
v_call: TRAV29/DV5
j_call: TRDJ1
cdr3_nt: TGTGCAGCCCGGCCTTCCCCTTACTTGGGGGATTACACCGATAAACTCATCTTT
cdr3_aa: CAARPSPYLGDYTDKLIF

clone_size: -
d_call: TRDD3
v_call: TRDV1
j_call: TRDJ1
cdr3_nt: TGTGCTCTTGGGCCCCACTGGTGGATAGGGGGATACCACGATAAACTCATCTTT
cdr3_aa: CALGPHWWIGGYHDKLIF

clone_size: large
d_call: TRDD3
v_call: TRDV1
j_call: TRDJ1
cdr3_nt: TGTGCTCTTGGGGACACTACTGTGGGGATAAAGTGGTGCGATAAACTCATCTTT
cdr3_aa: CALGDTTVGIKWCDKLIF

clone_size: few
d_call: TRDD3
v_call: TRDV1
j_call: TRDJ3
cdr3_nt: TGTGCTCTTGGGGAGCCGGCCTTCCCAGGACGTGGTGGGGGATACGCTAACTGGGACACCCGACAGATGTTTTTC
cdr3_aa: CALGEPAFPGRGGGYANWDTRQMFF

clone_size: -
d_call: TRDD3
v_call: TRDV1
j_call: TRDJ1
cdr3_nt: TGTGCTCTTGGGGACCACTGGGGGATACGGTCTAGGTTTAAACTCATCTTT
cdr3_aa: CALGDHWGIRSRFKLIF

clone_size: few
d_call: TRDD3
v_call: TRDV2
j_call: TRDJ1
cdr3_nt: TGTGCCTGTGACACCGGCTGGGGGAGTCAAACCGATAAACTCATCTTT
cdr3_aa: CACDTGWGSQTDKLIF

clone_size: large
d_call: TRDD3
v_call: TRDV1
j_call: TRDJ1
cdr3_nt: TGTGCTCTTGGGGCACTACGAGTCCGACCCTTACTGGGGGCCATCGATAAACTCATCTTT
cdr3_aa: CALGALRVRPLLGAIDKLIF

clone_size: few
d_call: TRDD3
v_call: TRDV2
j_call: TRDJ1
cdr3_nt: TGTGCCTGTGACCTACTGGGGGATACCACCGATAAACTCATCTTT
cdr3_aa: CACDLLGDTTDKLIF

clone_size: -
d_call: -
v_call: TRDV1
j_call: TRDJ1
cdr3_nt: TGTGCTCTTGGGGGGCCATCCTTCCCGGGGATAGGAGCCGATAAACTCATCTTT
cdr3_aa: CALGGPSFPGIGADKLIF

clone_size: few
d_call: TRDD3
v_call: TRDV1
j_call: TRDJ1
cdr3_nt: TGTGCTCTTGGGGAACGCTTCCCCTCGGTGTCAGGGGGATACACGGGGGATGATAAACTCATCTTT
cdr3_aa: CALGERFPSVSGGYTGDDKLIF

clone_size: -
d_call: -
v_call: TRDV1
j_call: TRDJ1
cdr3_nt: TGTGCTCTTGGGGACCCCGAGCGGGAAGTAGGTTACGAGGACACCGATAAACTCATCTTT
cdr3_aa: CALGDPEREVGYEDTDKLIF

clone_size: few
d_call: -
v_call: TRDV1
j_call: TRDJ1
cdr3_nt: TGTGCTCTTGGGGATGTACTCCTTCTCCGAGAGTACACCGATAAACTCATCTTT
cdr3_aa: CALGDVLLLREYTDKLIF

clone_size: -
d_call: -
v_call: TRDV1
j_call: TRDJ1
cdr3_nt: TGTGCTCTTGGGGGGTTTCCTACGGACTGGGGACCCGATAAACTCATCTTT
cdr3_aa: CALGGFPTDWGPDKLIF

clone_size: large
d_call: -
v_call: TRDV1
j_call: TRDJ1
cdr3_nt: TGTGCTCTTGGCGAGGGGGAAACAAGGCCCGATAAACTCATCTTT
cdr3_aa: CALGEGETRPDKLIF

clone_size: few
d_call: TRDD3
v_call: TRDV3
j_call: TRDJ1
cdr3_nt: TGTGCCTCCACAAGGGCGGGGGAACCTTACTGGGGGATACACTGCACCGATAAACTCATCTTT
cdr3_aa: CASTRAGEPYWGIHCTDKLIF

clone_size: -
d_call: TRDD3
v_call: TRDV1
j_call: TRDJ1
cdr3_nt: TGTGCTCTTGGGTCTCGGACTGACTGGGGGATCGGAGGATGGTCCGATAAACTCATCTTT
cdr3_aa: CALGSRTDWGIGGWSDKLIF

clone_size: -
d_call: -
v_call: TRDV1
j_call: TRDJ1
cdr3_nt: TGTGCTCTTGGGGGCCTTCCCCTTTATTTCACCGATAAACTCATCTTT
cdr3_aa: CALGGLPLYFTDKLIF

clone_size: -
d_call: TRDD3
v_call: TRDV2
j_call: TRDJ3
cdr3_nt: TGTGCCTGTGATACTGGGGGATACAGCTCCTGGGACACCCGACAGATGTTTTTC
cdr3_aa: CACDTGGYSSWDTRQMFF

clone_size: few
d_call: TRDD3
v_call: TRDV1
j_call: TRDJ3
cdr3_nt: TGTGCTCTTGGGGAACTGCCTCTCAGAAGGGGGATACCTCGGTTTAGCTCCTGGGACACCCGACAGATGTTTTTC
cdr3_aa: CALGELPLRRGIPRFSSWDTRQMFF

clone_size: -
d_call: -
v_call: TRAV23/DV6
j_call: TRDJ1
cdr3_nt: TGTGCTGTCGGGTTCCCGTACACCGATAAACTCATCTTT
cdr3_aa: CAVGFPYTDKLIF

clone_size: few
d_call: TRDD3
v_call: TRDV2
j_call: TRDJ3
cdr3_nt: TGTGCCTGTGACACCCTGGGGGACCTCTCCTGGGACACCCGACAGATGTTTTTC
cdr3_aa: CACDTLGDLSWDTRQMFF

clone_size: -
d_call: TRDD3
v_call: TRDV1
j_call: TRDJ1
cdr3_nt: TGTGCTCTTGGGGAACCCAACCTAGGGTGGCAGTACTGGGGGGCTTCCTACACCGATAAACTCATCTTT
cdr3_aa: CALGEPNLGWQYWGASYTDKLIF

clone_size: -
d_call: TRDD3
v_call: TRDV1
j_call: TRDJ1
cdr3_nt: TGTGCTCTTGGGGGCCCTCGCTTCCTACCCTGGGGGATACTACTCGACACCGATAAACTCATCTTT
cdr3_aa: CALGGPRFLPWGILLDTDKLIF

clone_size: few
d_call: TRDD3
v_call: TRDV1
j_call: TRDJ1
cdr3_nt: TGTGCTCTTGGGGAACTAGGGTTCCTACATTGGCGTACTGGGGGATACGAGTACACCGATAAACTCATCTTT
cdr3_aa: CALGELGFLHWRTGGYEYTDKLIF

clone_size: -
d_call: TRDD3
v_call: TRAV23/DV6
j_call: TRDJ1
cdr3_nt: TGTGCCGTGGACATTCCCTGTACTACTGGGGGATATAATAAACTCATCTTT
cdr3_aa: CAVDIPCTTGGYNKLIF

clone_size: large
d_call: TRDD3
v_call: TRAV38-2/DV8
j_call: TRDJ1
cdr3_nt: TGTGCTTATAGGAGCCCCTGTACTGGGGGATACGAGGTCACCGATAAACTCATCTTT
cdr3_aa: CAYRSPCTGGYEVTDKLIF

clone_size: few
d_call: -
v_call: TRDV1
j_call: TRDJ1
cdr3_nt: TGTGCTCTTGGGGAACGCCGTGGGCGGTACACCGATAAACTCATCTTT
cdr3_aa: CALGERRGRYTDKLIF

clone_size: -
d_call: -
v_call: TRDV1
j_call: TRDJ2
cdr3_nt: TGTGCTCTTGGGGAGCGCCCTCGGAGTTCCTACAGGTACTGGGGGTCTTTGACAGCACAACTCTTCTTT
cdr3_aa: CALGERPRSSYRYWGSLTAQLFF

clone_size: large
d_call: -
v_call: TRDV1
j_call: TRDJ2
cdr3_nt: TGTGCTCTTGGGGAAATACCCTACGGGATGTTGACAGCACAACTCTTCTTT
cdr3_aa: CALGEIPYGMLTAQLFF

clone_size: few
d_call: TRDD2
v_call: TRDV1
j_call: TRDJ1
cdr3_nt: TGTGCTCTTGGGAGGGCCTTCCTACGGGACTGGATTTGGCGTGCCGATAAACTCATCTTT
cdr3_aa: CALGRAFLRDWIWRADKLIF

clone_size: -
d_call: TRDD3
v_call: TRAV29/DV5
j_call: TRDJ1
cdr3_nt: TGTGCAGCTAGACTGGGGCCAGAGGGTAAACGCATCTTT
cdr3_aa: CAARLGPEGKRIF

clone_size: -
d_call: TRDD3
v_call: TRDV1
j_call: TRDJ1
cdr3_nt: TGTGCTCTTGGGACATCTTATCAACCTTTACTGGGGGACTACACCGATAAACTCATCTTT
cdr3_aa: CALGTSYQPLLGDYTDKLIF

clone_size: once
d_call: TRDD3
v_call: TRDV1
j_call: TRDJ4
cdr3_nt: TGTGCTCTTGGGAGGCCTTCCTCAACTGGGGGATACCCCAGACCCCTGATCTTT
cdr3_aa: CALGRPSSTGGYPRPLIF

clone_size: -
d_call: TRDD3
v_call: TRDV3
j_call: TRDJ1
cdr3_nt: TGTGCCTTTGAGCGGGATACCCCCTACACCGATAAACTCATCTTT
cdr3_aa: CAFERDTPYTDKLIF

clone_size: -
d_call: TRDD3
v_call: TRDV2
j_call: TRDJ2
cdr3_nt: TGTGCCTGTGACGTACTGGGGGATGGAGCTTTGACAGCACAACTCTTCTTT
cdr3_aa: CACDVLGDGALTAQLFF

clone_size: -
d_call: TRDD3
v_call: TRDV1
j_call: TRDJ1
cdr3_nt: TGTGCTCTTGGGGAACGGTCCGTACTGGGGCCGTACACCGATAAACTCATCTTT
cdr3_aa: CALGERSVLGPYTDKLIF

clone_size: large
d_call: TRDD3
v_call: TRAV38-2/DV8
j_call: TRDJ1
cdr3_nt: TGTGCTTATAGGAGTGAAATCTCCTACCACATGTACTGGGGGACATACACCGATAAACTCATCTTT
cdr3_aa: CAYRSEISYHMYWGTYTDKLIF

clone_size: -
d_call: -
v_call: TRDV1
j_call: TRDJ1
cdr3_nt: TGTGCTCTTGGGGAATTGGTCCTTCCTATGTACTGGGGGAGCCTAAACTACACCGATAAACTCATCTTT
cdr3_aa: CALGELVLPMYWGSLNYTDKLIF

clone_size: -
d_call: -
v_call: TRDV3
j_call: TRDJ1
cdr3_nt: TGTGCCTTTTGTCCCCTTCTACTACGGAGTACTGGTGAACTCATCTTT
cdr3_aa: CAFCPLLLRSTGELIF

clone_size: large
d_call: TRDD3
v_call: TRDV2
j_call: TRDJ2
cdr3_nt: TGTGCCTGTGACATACTGGGGGAGACAGCACAACTCTTCTTT
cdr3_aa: CACDILGETAQLFF